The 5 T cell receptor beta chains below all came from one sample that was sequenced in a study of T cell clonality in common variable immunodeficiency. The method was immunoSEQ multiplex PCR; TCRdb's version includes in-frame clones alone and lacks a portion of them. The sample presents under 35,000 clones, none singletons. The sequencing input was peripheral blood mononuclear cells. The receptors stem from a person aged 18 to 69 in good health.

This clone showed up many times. CDR3 DNA, as far as it was read: TGCGCCAGCAGCTTTGCCGGGACAGGGGGCGGC. This gives the protein CASSFAGTGGG. The full CDR3 reads CASSFAGTGGGYTF. The chain recombines TRBV5-1 with TRBJ1-2, with 12 bases that match TRBD1. The CDR3 end is not reached by the read, which stops 3 residues before it; the germline J gene fills it in. The germline gives CDR1 SGHRS, CDR2 YFSETQ. The CDR3 consists of 14 residues.

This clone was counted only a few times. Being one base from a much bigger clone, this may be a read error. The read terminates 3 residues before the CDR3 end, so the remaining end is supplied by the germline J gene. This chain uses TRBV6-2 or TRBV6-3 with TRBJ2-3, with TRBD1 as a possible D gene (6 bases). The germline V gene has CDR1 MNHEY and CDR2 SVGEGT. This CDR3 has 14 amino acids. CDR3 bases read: TGTGCCAGCAGTTACTCGGACAGAACAGGTACG. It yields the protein CASSYSDRTGT. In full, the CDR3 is CASSYSDRTGTQYF.

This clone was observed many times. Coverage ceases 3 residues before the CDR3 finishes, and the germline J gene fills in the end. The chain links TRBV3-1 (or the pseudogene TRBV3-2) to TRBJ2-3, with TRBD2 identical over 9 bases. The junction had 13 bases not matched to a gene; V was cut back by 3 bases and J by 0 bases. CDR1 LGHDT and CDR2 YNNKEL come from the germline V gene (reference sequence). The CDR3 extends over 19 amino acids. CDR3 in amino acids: CASSQKIIPSGTSTDTQYF. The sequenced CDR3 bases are TGTGCCAGCAGCCAGAAGATAATCCCTAGCGGGACTAGCACAGATACG.

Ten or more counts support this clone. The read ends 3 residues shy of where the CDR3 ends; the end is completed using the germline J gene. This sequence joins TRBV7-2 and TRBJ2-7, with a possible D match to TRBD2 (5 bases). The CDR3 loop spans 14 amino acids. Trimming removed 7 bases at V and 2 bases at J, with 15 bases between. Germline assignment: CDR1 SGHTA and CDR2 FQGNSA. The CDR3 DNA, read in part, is TGTGCCAGCACCACGGACTTCCGTCCCTACGAG. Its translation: CASTTDFRPYE. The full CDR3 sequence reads CASTTDFRPYEQYF.

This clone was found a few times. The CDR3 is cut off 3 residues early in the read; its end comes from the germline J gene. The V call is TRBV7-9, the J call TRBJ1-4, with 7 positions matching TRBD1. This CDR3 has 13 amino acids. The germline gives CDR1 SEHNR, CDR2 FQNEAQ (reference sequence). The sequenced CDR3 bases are TGTGCCAGCAGCACTACAGGGGATTCACCA. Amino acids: CASSTTGDSP. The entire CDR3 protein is CASSTTGDSPLFF. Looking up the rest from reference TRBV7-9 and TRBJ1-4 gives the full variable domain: DTGVSQNPRHKITKRGQNVTFRCDPISEHNRLYWYRQTLGQGPEFLTYFQNEAQLEKSRLLSDRFSAERPKGSFSTLEIQRTEQGDSAMYLCASSTTGDSPLFFGSGTQLSVL.